This TCR beta chain stems from a study of blood T cell repertoires in COVID-19. The method was immunoSEQ multiplex PCR; TCRdb's version includes in-frame clones alone and lacks a portion of them. The profile shows some 120,000 clones, 60% to 85% of them singletons. This clone was detected only a few times. Per the germline V gene, CDR1 is SGHNT and CDR2 is YYREEE (reference sequence). V shed 6 bases and J 2 bases; nucleotides not matched to a gene: 3. The CDR3 is 15 residues long. The rearrangement links TRBV5-4 to TRBJ2-3; the match to TRBD2 covers 13 bases. Sequenced: peripheral blood. This sequence originates from an older man with acute or convalescent COVID-19. CDR3 loop: CASTTSGGATDTQYF. The CDR3 DNA follows: TGTGCCAGCACCACTAGCGGGGGGGCCACAGATACGCAGTATTTT.